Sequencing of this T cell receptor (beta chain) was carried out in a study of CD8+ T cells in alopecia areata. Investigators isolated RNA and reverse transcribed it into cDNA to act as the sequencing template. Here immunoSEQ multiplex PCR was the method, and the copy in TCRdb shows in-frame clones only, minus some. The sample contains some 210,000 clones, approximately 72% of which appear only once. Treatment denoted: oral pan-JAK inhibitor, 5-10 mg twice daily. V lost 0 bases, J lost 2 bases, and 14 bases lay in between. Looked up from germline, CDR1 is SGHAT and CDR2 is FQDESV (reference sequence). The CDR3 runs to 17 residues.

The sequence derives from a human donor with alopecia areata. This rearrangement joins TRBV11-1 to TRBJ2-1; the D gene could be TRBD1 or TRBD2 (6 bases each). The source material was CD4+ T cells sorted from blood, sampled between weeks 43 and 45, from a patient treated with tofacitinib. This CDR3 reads CASSLAGGHGTYNEQFF. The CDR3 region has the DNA TGTGCCAGCAGCTTAGCCGGGGGCCACGGAACCTACAATGAGCAGTTCTTC.